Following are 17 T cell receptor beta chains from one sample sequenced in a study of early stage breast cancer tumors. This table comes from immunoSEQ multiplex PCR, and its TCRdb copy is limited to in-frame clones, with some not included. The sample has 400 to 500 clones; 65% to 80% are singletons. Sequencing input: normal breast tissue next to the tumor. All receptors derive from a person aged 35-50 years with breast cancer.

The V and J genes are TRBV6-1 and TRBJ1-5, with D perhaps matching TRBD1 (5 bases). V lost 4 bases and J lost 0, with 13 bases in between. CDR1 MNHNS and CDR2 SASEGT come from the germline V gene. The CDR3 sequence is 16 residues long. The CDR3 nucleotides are TGTGCCAGCAGTGCCTTCGCACAGGCTAGCAATCAGCCCCAGCATTTT. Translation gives CASSAFAQASNQPQHF.

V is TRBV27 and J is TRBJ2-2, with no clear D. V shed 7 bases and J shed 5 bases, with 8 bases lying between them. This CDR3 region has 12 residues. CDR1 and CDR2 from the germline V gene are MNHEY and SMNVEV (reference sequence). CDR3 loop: CASKYGTGELFF. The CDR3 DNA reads TGTGCCAGCAAGTATGGGACCGGGGAGCTGTTTTTT.

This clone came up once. The CDR3 DNA is TGTGCCAGCAGCTTATCAGTGAACACTGAAGCTTTCTTT. It codes for CASSLSVNTEAFF. V and J are TRBV7-6 and TRBJ1-1, with D unresolved. Germline loops: CDR1 SGHVS, CDR2 FNYEAQ. Trimming cost V 2 bases and J 0 bases, with 4 bases left between them. This CDR3 has 13 residues.

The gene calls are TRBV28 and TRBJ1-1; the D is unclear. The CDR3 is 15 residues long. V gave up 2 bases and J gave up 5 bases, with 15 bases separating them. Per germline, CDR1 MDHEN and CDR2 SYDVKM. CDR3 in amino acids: CASSLVGSLGTEAFF. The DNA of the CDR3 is TGTGCCAGCAGTTTAGTTGGGTCCCTCGGGACTGAAGCTTTCTTT. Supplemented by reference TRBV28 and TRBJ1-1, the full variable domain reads DVKVTQSSRYLVKRTGEKVFLECVQDMDHENMFWYRQDPGLGLRLIYFSYDVKMKEKGDIPEGYSVSREKKERFSLILESASTNQTSMYLCASSLVGSLGTEAFFGQGTRLTVV.

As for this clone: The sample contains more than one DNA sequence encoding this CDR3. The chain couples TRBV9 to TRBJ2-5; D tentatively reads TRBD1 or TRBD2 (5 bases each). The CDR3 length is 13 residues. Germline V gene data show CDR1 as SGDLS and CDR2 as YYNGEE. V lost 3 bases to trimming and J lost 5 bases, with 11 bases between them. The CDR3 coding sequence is TGTGCCAGCAGCGCCCTGGGACGGGAGACCCAGTACTTC. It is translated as CASSALGRETQYF.

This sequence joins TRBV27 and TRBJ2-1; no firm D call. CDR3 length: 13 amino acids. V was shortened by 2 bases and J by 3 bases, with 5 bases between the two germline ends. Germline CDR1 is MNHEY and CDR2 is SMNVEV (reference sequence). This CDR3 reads CASSLNNYNEQFF. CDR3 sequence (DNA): TGTGCCAGCAGTTTAAACAACTACAATGAGCAGTTCTTC.

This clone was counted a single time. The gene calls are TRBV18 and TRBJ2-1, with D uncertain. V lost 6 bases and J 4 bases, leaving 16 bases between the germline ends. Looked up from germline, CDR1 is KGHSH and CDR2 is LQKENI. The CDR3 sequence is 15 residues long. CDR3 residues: CASSYRGVTYNEQFF. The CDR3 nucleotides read TGTGCCAGCTCTTACCGCGGAGTTACGTACAATGAGCAGTTCTTC. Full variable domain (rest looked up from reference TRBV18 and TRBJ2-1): NAGVMQNPRHLVRRRGQEARLRCSPMKGHSHVYWYRQLPEEGLKFMVYLQKENIIDESGMPKERFSAEFPKEGPSILRIQQVVRGDSAAYFCASSYRGVTYNEQFFGPGTRLTVL.

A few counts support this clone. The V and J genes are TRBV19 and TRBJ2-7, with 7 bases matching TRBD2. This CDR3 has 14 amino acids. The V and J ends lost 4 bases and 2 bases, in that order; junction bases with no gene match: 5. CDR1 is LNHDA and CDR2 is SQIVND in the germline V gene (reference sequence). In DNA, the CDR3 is TGTGCCAGTAGTACTACTAGCGCGACCTACGAGCAGTACTTC. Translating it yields CASSTTSATYEQYF.

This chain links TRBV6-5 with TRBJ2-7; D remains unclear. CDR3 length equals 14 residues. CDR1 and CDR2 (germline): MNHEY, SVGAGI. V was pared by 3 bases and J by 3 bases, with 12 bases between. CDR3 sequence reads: CASSYAFGYYEQYF. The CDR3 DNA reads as TGTGCCAGCAGTTATGCGTTTGGTTACTACGAGCAGTACTTC.

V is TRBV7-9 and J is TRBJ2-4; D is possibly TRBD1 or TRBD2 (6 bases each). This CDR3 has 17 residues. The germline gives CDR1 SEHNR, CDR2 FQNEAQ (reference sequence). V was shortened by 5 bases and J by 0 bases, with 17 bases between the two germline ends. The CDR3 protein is CASSLRGDALAKNIQYF. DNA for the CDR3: TGTGCCAGCAGCCTGAGGGGGGACGCACTAGCCAAAAACATTCAGTACTTC.

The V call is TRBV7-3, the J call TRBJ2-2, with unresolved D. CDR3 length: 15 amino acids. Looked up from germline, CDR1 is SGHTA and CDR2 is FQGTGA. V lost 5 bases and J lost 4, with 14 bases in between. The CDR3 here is CASSASGSITGELFF. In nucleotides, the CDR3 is TGTGCCAGCAGCGCCTCCGGGTCGATCACCGGGGAGCTGTTTTTT.

The CDR3 nucleotides read TGTGCCAGCAGCTTGGCAGATACGCAGTATTTT. Amino acid sequence: CASSLADTQYF. V usage is TRBV5-5 and J usage is TRBJ2-3; no firm D call. The V gene lost 0 bases and the J gene lost 4 bases, with 0 bases spanning the gap. The CDR3 extends over 11 amino acids. Germline CDR1 is SGHKS and CDR2 is YYEKEE (reference sequence).

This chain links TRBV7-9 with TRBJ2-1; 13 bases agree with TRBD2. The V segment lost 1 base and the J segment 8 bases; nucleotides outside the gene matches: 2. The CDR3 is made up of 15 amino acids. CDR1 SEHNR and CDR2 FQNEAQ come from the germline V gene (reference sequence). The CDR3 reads CASSLGTSGSDEQFF. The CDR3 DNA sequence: TGTGCCAGCAGCTTAGGGACTAGCGGGAGTGATGAGCAGTTCTTC.

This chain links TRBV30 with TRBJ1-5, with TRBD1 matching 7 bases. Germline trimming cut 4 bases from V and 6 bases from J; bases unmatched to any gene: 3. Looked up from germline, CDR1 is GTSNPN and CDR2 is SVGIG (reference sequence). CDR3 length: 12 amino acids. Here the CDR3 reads CAWTAGGQPQHF. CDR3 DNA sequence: TGTGCCTGGACGGCAGGGGGTCAGCCCCAGCATTTT.

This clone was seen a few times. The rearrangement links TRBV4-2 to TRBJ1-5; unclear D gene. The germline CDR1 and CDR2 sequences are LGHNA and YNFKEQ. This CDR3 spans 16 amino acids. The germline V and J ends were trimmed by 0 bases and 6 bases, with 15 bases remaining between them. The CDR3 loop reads CASSQDTGALRQPQHF. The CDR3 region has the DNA TGTGCCAGCAGCCAAGATACGGGAGCCTTGCGTCAGCCCCAGCATTTT.

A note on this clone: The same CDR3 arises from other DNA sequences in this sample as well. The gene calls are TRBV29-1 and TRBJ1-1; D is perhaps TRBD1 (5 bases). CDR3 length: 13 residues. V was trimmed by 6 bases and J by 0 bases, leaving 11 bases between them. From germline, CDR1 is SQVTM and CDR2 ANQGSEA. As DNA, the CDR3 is TGCAGCGTCCAACGGGGACTGAACACTGAAGCTTTCTTT. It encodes CSVQRGLNTEAFF.

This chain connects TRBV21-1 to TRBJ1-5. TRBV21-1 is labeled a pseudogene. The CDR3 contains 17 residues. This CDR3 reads CASSKPQGPYSGQPQHF. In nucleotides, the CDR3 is TGTGCCAGCAGCAAACCCCAGGGCCCATATAGCGGTCAGCCCCAGCATTTT.